Ten or more counts support the clone carrying this TCR beta chain. The antigen is undetermined. The data originate from a study of T cell repertoires in cytomegalovirus infection. Study-level information: Public signatures in TCR beta pointed to CMV infection and matching HLA type. Study-wide results and limits: There were HLA-C-restricted CMV-specific TCR beta clonotypes dominating the ex vivo response. Cumulative frequency of public TCR beta families picked out carriers of CMV plus the relevant HLA.

CDR1 and CDR2 from the germline V gene are MNHEY and SVGEGT. This CDR3 has 13 residues. Trimming took 5 bases from V and 6 from J, leaving 11 bases between them. TCRdb re-derived calls from the reads in MiXCR, one entry per CDR3 protein. The sample lists fewer than 550,000 distinct CDR3 sequences, around 11% occurring once. The clonotype was recovered from a human donor in good health (CMV status not recorded). Some clones in this sample may be carry-over from other donors' samples. The J gene is TRBJ2-1, the V gene TRBV6-2 or TRBV6-3; D gene ambiguous. Sequencing was carried out using PBMCs. CDR3 residues: CASSPPPSNEQFF. DNA for the CDR3: TGTGCCAGCAGTCCTCCACCCAGCAATGAGCAGTTCTTC.